This entry lists 12 T cell receptor beta chains sequenced from one sample in a study of CXCR3-negative and CXCR3-positive naive CD8 T cells (dated by TCRdb to about 2019). On the study overall, not on this receptor specifically: Compared with CXCR3-negative naive cells, CXCR3-positive naive cells had TRB CDR3s with higher hydrophobicity (lower Kidera factor 4), lower energy, and higher strength and volume indices.

For these receptors, no antigen is known. The listed sequencing device is NextSeq 550. The Human TCR Profiling Kit (MiLaboratory) was used to make UMI-labeled 5' RACE TRB cDNA libraries. TCRdb reanalyzed the reads, keeping one entry per CDR3 protein sequence and omitting DNA. The sample table gives about 120,000 distinct CDR3 sequences. The ten largest clones take up around 0.36% of the sample. Input material: naive CXCR3+ CD8+ T cells from blood. Interpreted using the paper, the cell subset or site label stands for: CD45RO-CCR7+CD27+CD95- naive CD8+ T cells expressing CXCR3 (TNR3+). The origin of the receptors is a human donor in good health. Some clones in this sample may be carry-over from other donors' samples.

V is TRBV7-9 and J is TRBJ2-7; the D call of TRBD1 rests on TCRdb alone, since no DNA is present to check it. CDR3 length equals 16 residues. Germline values: CDR1 SEHNR, CDR2 FQNEAQ (reference sequence). CDR3 amino acids: CASSFPGQGSSYEQYF. Together with reference TRBV7-9 and TRBJ2-7, the CDR3 gives the full variable domain: DTGVSQNPRHKITKRGQNVTFRCDPISEHNRLYWYRQTLGQGPEFLTYFQNEAQLEKSRLLSDRFSAERPKGSFSTLEIQRTEQGDSAMYLCASSFPGQGSSYEQYFGPGTRLTVT.

The chain combines TRBV11-2 with TRBJ2-7; TCRdb's D call, TRBD2, is unchecked because there is no DNA. Germline CDR1 and CDR2: SGHAT and FQNNGV. The CDR3 is made up of 15 amino acids. The CDR3 spells CASSFISGPSDEQYF.

V gene TRBV29-1 combines with J gene TRBJ2-7; TCRdb's D gene call, TRBD1, goes unchecked for lack of DNA. This CDR3 contains 13 residues. Germline V gene sequence: CDR1 SQVTM, CDR2 ANQGSEA. CDR3 loop: CSVRTGVGYEQYF.

V is TRBV7-9 and J is TRBJ2-7; TCRdb gives TRBD2 as the D gene, but with no DNA this cannot be confirmed. This CDR3 is built from 13 residues. Germline loops: CDR1 SEHNR, CDR2 FQNEAQ (reference sequence). This CDR3 reads CASRSGTSYEQYF.

CDR3: CASSLWQRDTQYF. V gene TRBV15 combines with J gene TRBJ2-3. This CDR3 has 13 amino acids. Germline V gives CDR1 LNHNV, CDR2 YYDKDF (reference sequence).

The chain is built from TRBV29-1 and TRBJ2-7; TCRdb's D call of TRBD1 is untestable without DNA. Germline CDR1 and CDR2: SQVTM and ANQGSEA. This CDR3 is built from 12 residues. The CDR3 region is CSVLRDRGEQYF.

The J gene is TRBJ1-5, the V gene TRBV9; the D gene TCRdb calls, TRBD1, cannot be checked with no DNA. CDR3 length equals 16 residues. CDR1 is SGDLS, CDR2 YYNGEE, per germline. Here the CDR3 reads CASSGGQGLGNQPQHF.

The chain carries TRBV12-3 or TRBV12-4 and TRBJ2-1; TCRdb picks TRBD2, but there is no DNA to check that call. The CDR3 sequence is 18 residues long. The CDR3 spells CASSIHGTSENSYNEQFF.

CDR3 loop: CASSDVYEQYF. This rearrangement joins TRBV2 to TRBJ2-7. The CDR3 totals 11 residues. Germline V gene lookup returns CDR1 SNHLY and CDR2 FYNNEI.

This chain uses TRBV4-3 with TRBJ2-1; TCRdb's D gene call, TRBD2, goes unchecked for lack of DNA. The CDR3 runs 16 residues. The germline CDR1 and CDR2 sequences are LGHNA and YSLEER. This CDR3 reads CASSQDVSSEYNEQFF.

The V call is TRBV9, the J call TRBJ2-7. The CDR3 runs to 15 residues. The germline V gene has CDR1 SGDLS and CDR2 YYNGEE. CDR3 protein: CASSVAAGMGYEQYF.

The genes are TRBV5-1 and TRBJ1-1; as DNA is missing, the TRBD1 call by TCRdb cannot be tested. Germline loops: CDR1 SGHRS, CDR2 YFSETQ. The CDR3 length is 15 residues. CDR3 in amino acids: CASSTKGQGYTEAFF.